This TCR beta chain was identified in a study of blood T cell repertoires in COVID-19. Across the whole study: Sources were T cells, B-cell-depleted T cells, or PBMCs; the material itself was cDNA or gDNA.

The assay was immunoSEQ multiplex PCR, and TCRdb's table has in-frame clones only and misses some. Of tens of thousands of clones listed, around nine tenths are singletons. Per the germline V gene, CDR1 is SGHDN and CDR2 is FVKESK. Trimming stripped 2 bases from V and 6 bases from J, with 14 bases between. This CDR3 has 16 amino acids. This clone was detected only once. The sequencing sample was made of peripheral blood. The receptor's source is a woman of 80 years or more with active or convalescent COVID-19. This sequence joins TRBV14 and TRBJ1-6; D possibly corresponds to TRBD1 (6 bases). CDR3 amino acids: CASSQRRTAPNSPLHF. The CDR3 region has the DNA TGTGCCAGCAGCCAACGACGGACAGCCCCTAATTCACCCCTCCACTTT.